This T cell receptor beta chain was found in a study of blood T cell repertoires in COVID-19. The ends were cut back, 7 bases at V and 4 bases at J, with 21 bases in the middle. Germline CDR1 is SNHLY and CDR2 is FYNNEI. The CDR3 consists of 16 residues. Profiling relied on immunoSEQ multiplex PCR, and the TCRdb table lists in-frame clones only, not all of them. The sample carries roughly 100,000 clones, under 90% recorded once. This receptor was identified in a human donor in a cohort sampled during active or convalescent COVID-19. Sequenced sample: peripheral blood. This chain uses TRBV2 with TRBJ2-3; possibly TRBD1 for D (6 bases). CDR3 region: CASTSQGIEVADTQYF. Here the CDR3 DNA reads TGTGCCAGCACCTCCCAGGGGATCGAAGTAGCAGATACGCAGTATTTT.